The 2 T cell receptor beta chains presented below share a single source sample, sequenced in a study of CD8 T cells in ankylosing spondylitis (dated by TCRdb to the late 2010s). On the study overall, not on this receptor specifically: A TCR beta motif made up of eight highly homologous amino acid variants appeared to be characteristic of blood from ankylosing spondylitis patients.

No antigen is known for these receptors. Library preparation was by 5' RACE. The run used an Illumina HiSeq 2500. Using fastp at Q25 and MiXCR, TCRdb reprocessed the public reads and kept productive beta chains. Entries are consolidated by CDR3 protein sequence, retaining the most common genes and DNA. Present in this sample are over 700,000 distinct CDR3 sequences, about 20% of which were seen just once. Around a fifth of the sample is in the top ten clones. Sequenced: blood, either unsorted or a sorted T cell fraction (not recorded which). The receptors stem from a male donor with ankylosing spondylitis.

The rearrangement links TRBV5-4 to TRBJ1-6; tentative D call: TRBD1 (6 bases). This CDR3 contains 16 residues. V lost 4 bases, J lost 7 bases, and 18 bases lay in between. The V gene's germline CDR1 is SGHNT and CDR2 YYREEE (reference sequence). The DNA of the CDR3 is TGTGCCAGCAGCGATGGAGGGGGGTCATGGAATTCACCCCTCCACTTT. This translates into CASSDGGGSWNSPLHF. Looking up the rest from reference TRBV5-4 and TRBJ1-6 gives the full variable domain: ETGVTQSPTHLIKTRGQQVTLRCSSQSGHNTVSWYQQALGQGPQFIFQYYREEENGRGNFPPRFSGLQFPNYSSELNVNALELDDSALYLCASSDGGGSWNSPLHFGNGTRLTVT.

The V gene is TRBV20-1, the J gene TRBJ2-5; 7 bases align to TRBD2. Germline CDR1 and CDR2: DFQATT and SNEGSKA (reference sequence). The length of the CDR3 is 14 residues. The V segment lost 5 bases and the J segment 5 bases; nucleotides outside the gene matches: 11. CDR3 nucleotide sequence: TGCAGTGCTTACCGTTCACTAGCGTTGGAGACCCAGTACTTC. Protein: CSAYRSLALETQYF.